This TCR beta chain came from a study of T cells in Graves' hyperthyroidism and ophthalmopathy. This clonotype was seen many times. Researchers took RNA transcripts and amplified the TCR beta CDR3 regions from them. HTBI primers drove first-round RT-PCR of the TCR CDR3. TCRdb fed the multiplex PCR reads into MiXCR, producing one record per CDR3 protein. The sample has approximately 380,000 distinct CDR3 sequences, 19% seen once; the top ten hold 3.5% to 4%. Uncontrolled infection, other autoimmune disease, pregnancy or lactation led to exclusion. The V and J ends lost 3 bases and 7 bases respectively, with 10 bases between them. Germline loops: CDR1 MNHNS, CDR2 SASEGT. The CDR3 sequence is 13 residues long.

The V and J genes are TRBV6-1 and TRBJ1-5, with D uncertain. The receptor was isolated from a young woman with Graves' hyperthyroidism. What was sequenced was blood. The CDR3, as DNA: TGTGCCAGCAGTGAGGGTGAATACCAGCCCCAGCATTTT. Translating it yields CASSEGEYQPQHF.